Shown below are 21 T cell receptor beta chains from a single sample sequenced in a study of blood T cell repertoires in COVID-19. Using immunoSEQ multiplex PCR, the repertoire was profiled, and TCRdb retains in-frame clones only, with some absent. This sample yields 150,000 to 200,000 clones, of which 80% to 90% are seen a single time; around 8.3% belongs to the top ten. Source material: peripheral blood. The receptors shown here come from a man in his 60s with acute or convalescent COVID-19.

As regards this clone: This sample also contains other DNA sequences that code for the same CDR3. The chain employs TRBV30 and TRBJ2-7; no clear D gene. Per the germline V gene, CDR1 is GTSNPN and CDR2 is SVGIG (reference sequence). V was shortened by 0 bases and J by 3 bases, with 3 bases between the two germline ends. The CDR3 has 11 amino acids. The CDR3 region is CAWSVSYEQYF. The CDR3 nucleotides are TGTGCCTGGAGTGTCAGCTACGAGCAGTACTTC.

A few counts support this clone. This sequence joins TRBV9 and TRBJ2-7, with 10 nucleotides matching TRBD2. The CDR3 is 16 amino acids. Germline loops: CDR1 SGDLS, CDR2 YYNGEE. V was clipped by 4 bases and J by 2 bases; unmatched bases: 9. CDR3 region: CASSPSPTSGAYEQYF. CDR3 DNA sequence: TGTGCCAGCAGCCCCAGCCCTACTAGCGGGGCCTACGAGCAGTACTTC.

The chain links TRBV5-1 to TRBJ1-2; 10 nucleotides align to TRBD1. CDR1 is SGHRS, CDR2 YFSETQ, per germline. V trimming: 4 bases; J trimming: 6 bases; junction bases outside the gene matches: 6. This CDR3 spans 14 amino acids. Here the CDR3 reads CASSRDRGGDGYTF. In DNA, the CDR3 is TGCGCCAGCAGCAGGGACAGGGGAGGGGATGGCTACACCTTC. The whole variable domain, filled in from reference TRBV5-1 and TRBJ1-2, reads KAGVTQTPRYLIKTRGQQVTLSCSPISGHRSVSWYQQTPGQGLQFLFEYFSETQRNKGNFPGRFSGRQFSNSRSEMNVSTLELGDSALYLCASSRDRGGDGYTFGSGTRLTVV.

This sequence joins TRBV5-1 and TRBJ1-1; TRBD1 matches at 7 bases. V shed 4 bases and J 1 base; nucleotides not matched to a gene: 4. CDR3 size: 14 residues. The V gene's germline CDR1 is SGHRS and CDR2 YFSETQ. In nucleotides, the CDR3 is TGCGCCAGCAGCCCGGGACAGAAGAACACTGAAGCTTTCTTT. It yields the protein CASSPGQKNTEAFF.

V is TRBV28 and J is TRBJ1-5; D possibly corresponds to TRBD1 (6 bases). There are 13 residues in the CDR3. Germline V CDR1 and CDR2: MDHEN, SYDVKM. V lost 7 bases, J lost 5 bases, and 12 bases lay in between. The CDR3: CASNRVADQPQHF. The DNA for the CDR3 is TGTGCCAGCAACAGGGTTGCGGATCAGCCCCAGCATTTT.

The chain couples TRBV5-1 to TRBJ1-6, with 9 bases aligning to TRBD1. Germline V lookup: CDR1 SGHRS, CDR2 YFSETQ. V gave up 3 bases and J gave up 9 bases; unmatched junction bases: 7. The CDR3 runs 15 residues. The CDR3 DNA is TGCGCCAGCAGCTCCATGACAGGGGGAGCTTCACCCCTCCACTTT. Amino acid sequence: CASSSMTGGASPLHF.

The chain links TRBV28 to TRBJ1-2, with a possible D match to TRBD1 (5 bases). V was cut by 7 bases and J by 2 bases, with 20 bases left in between. Germline V gives CDR1 MDHEN, CDR2 SYDVKM. The CDR3 covers 16 residues. CDR3 sequence: CASTTGGWDSNYGYTF. The CDR3 DNA is TGTGCCAGCACCACTGGAGGGTGGGACTCAAACTATGGCTACACCTTC.

The V and J genes are TRBV18 and TRBJ2-1; 12 bases match TRBD2. The J segment lost 8 bases and the V segment lost 0 bases, leaving 11 bases of the junction unmatched. The CDR3 extends over 18 amino acids. Germline-derived CDR1 and CDR2 are KGHSH and LQKENI. The CDR3 DNA is TGTGCCAGCTCACCACCGGGGAGACTAGCGGGAGCGGGCGATGAGCAGTTCTTC. Amino acids: CASSPPGRLAGAGDEQFF. Variable domain in full (rest from reference TRBV18 and TRBJ2-1): NAGVMQNPRHLVRRRGQEARLRCSPMKGHSHVYWYRQLPEEGLKFMVYLQKENIIDESGMPKERFSAEFPKEGPSILRIQQVVRGDSAAYFCASSPPGRLAGAGDEQFFGPGTRLTVL.

V and J are TRBV10-3 and TRBJ1-1; 10 bases align to TRBD1. The CDR3 totals 14 residues. Germline loops: CDR1 ENHRY, CDR2 SYGVKD. The V gene end was trimmed by 5 bases and the J gene end by 3 bases; junction bases not matched to a gene: 3. The CDR3 spells CAISIGQGDTEAFF. The DNA for the CDR3 is TGTGCCATCAGTATAGGACAGGGGGACACTGAAGCTTTCTTT.

This rearrangement joins TRBV7-6 to TRBJ2-7; TRBD1 is a possible D gene (5 bases). Germline V CDR1 and CDR2: SGHVS, FNYEAQ. The CDR3 totals 14 residues. V lost 5 bases and J lost 6, with 17 bases in between. The CDR3 DNA reads TGTGCCAGCAGCCCTCTGGGGCCAGACGGCGAGCAGTACTTC. Its translation: CASSPLGPDGEQYF.

The chain recombines TRBV27 with TRBJ2-1; the D gene is possibly TRBD1 (5 bases). Germline V lookup: CDR1 MNHEY, CDR2 SMNVEV (reference sequence). V lost 2 bases to trimming and J lost 10 bases, with 18 bases between them. The CDR3 sequence is 15 residues long. The CDR3 DNA reads as TGTGCCAGCAGTTTAGGGGCTACGAGAAAGGGGGAGCAGTTCTTC. Its translation is CASSLGATRKGEQFF.

In nucleotides, the CDR3 is TGTGCCAGCAGCCTAGCGGGCCGAGAGACCCAGTACTTC. Amino acid sequence: CASSLAGRETQYF. V gene TRBV28 combines with J gene TRBJ2-5, with 8 nucleotides matching TRBD2. The CDR3 extends over 13 amino acids. V trimming: 6 bases; J trimming: 4 bases; junction bases outside the gene matches: 4. Looked up from germline, CDR1 is MDHEN and CDR2 is SYDVKM.

This clone was detected a few times. The gene calls are TRBV28 and TRBJ1-2; 11 nucleotides align to TRBD1. The V gene's germline CDR1 is MDHEN and CDR2 SYDVKM. V lost 3 bases to trimming and J lost 7 bases; unmatched junction nucleotides: 13. CDR3 size: 17 residues. CDR3 nucleotide sequence: TGTGCCAGCAGTTTTCCCGGTTCGACCGGGACAGGGGGTGGCTACACCTTC. It is translated as CASSFPGSTGTGGGYTF.

J is TRBJ2-7 and V is TRBV27; 7 bases map to TRBD1. The germline gives CDR1 MNHEY, CDR2 SMNVEV (reference sequence). This CDR3 region has 15 residues. The trim removed 3 bases at V and 3 bases at J, leaving 8 bases unmatched. CDR3 in DNA: TGTGCCAGCAGTTTCTGGCAGGGGGACCACTACGAGCAGTACTTC. This gives the protein CASSFWQGDHYEQYF.

The V and J genes are TRBV2 and TRBJ1-5, with 7 bases lining up with TRBD1. Germline V CDR1 and CDR2: SNHLY, FYNNEI. The length of the CDR3 is 14 residues. V dropped 7 bases and J dropped 11; count of bases not matched to a gene: 14. CDR3 DNA: TGTGCCAGCACCTCCGGGACAGAACTTTTGGCCCAGCATTTT. This codes for CASTSGTELLAQHF.

This clone was seen just once. The chain carries TRBV19 and TRBJ1-1; D is unclear. Germline values: CDR1 LNHDA, CDR2 SQIVND (reference sequence). The CDR3 loop spans 13 amino acids. Trimming removed 7 bases from V and 1 base from J, with 10 bases in between. CDR3 sequence (DNA): TGTGCCAGTACAAGTGAGGCGAACACTGAAGCTTTCTTT. It translates to CASTSEANTEAFF.

The V and J genes are TRBV7-9 and TRBJ1-5, with D perhaps matching TRBD1 (5 bases). Germline V lookup: CDR1 SEHNR, CDR2 FQNEAQ (reference sequence). The CDR3 contains 16 residues. V was shortened by 1 base and J by 7 bases, with 17 bases between the two germline ends. The CDR3 loop is CASSLGGQGLRQPQHF. In nucleotides, the CDR3 is TGTGCCAGCAGCTTAGGCGGCCAGGGCTTAAGGCAGCCCCAGCATTTT.

The genes are TRBV5-8 and TRBJ1-6, with 8 bases lining up with TRBD1. Germline CDR1 and CDR2: SGHTS and YDEGEE. Trimming removed 1 base from V and 4 bases from J; junction bases left unmatched: 1. The CDR3 length is 15 residues. CDR3 sequence (DNA): TGTGCCAGCAGCTTGAGACAGGGGTATAATTCACCCCTCCACTTT. Translated, it gives CASSLRQGYNSPLHF.

The rearrangement uses TRBV27 and TRBJ2-7, with 9 bases lining up with TRBD1. This CDR3 comprises 15 residues. CDR1 is MNHEY and CDR2 is SMNVEV in the germline V gene (reference sequence). V dropped 6 bases and J dropped 0; count of bases not matched to a gene: 6. The CDR3 is CASRPGQGHSYEQYF. In DNA form, the CDR3 reads TGTGCCAGCAGACCGGGACAGGGCCACTCCTACGAGCAGTACTTC.

The chain uses TRBV7-2 and TRBJ2-7; a possible D gene is TRBD1 (5 bases). V lost 4 bases, J lost 6 bases, and 13 bases lay in between. The length of the CDR3 is 13 residues. Germline V gene lookup returns CDR1 SGHTA and CDR2 FQGNSA. CDR3 bases: TGTGCCAGCAGCTACCGCCAGGGTCGCGAGCAGTACTTC. The encoded protein is CASSYRQGREQYF.

This clone is a singleton in its sample. The chain employs TRBV27 and TRBJ2-3, with a weak D call TRBD1 (6 bases). This CDR3 has 12 amino acids. V lost 6 bases, J lost 6 bases, and 10 bases lay in between. Germline V CDR1 and CDR2: MNHEY, SMNVEV (reference sequence). The CDR3 region is CASRNRADTQYF. In nucleotides, the CDR3 is TGTGCCAGCAGAAACAGGGCGGATACGCAGTATTTT.